This T cell receptor beta chain is from a study of response to subunit inactivated influenza vaccine (dated by TCRdb to the late 2010s). About the study as a whole: Deep quantitative profiling of the T cell receptor repertoire was used in the study to follow responses to a trivalent subunit inactivated influenza vaccine. General findings and caveats noted by the study authors: The authors proposed that each seasonal influenza vaccination may bring in only a limited number of new T cells.

Concerning this clonotype itself: Its cognate antigen has yet to be identified. Per-base quality was not reported, and no clone a single base away is much larger than it.

Preparation of the library involved RT-PCR. TCRdb records Illumina HiSeq 2500 as the sequencer. Using fastp trimming at Q25 and MiXCR clonotype assembly, TCRdb reanalyzed the public sequencing data and kept in-frame beta chains. Entries are consolidated by CDR3 protein sequence, retaining the most common genes and DNA. Within this sample are 450,000 to 550,000 distinct CDR3 sequences, with about 25% of them counted one time only. Around 1.8% of the sample comes from the top ten. CDR1 is given as MNHEY and CDR2 as SVGAGI, both from the germline V gene. Taken from cysteine to phenylalanine, the CDR3 has 16 residues. Only CDR3 DNA remains: 48 bases, in frame from the first base. Trimming removed 0 bases from V and 4 bases from J, leaving 15 bases between the germline ends.

The sequence was collected from a man aged 50 to 59 who received an inactivated influenza vaccine. Donor details come from another sample of the same person, matched by shared clones. Sequenced here: CD4+ T cells sorted from PBMCs, sampled roughly 5 days after vaccination. This sequence uses TRBV6-5 and TRBJ2-5; the D assignment is uncertain and may be TRBD1 or TRBD2, with 5 bases supporting each. This receptor has the CDR3 CASSYSYGLGGETQYF. The DNA reads TGTGCCAGCAGTTACTCGTACGGCCTTGGGGGAGAGACCCAGTACTTC.